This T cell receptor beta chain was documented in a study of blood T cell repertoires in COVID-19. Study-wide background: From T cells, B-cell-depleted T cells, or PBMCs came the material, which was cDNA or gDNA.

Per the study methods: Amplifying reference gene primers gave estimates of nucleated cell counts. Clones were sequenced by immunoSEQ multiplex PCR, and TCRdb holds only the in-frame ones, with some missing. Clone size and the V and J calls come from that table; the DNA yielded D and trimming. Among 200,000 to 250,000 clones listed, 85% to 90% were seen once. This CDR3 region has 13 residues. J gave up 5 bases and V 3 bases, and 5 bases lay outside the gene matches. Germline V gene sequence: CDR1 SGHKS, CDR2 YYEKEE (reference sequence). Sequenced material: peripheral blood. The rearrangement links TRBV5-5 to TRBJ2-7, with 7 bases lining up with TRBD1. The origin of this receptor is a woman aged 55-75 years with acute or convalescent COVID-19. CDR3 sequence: CASSSDRAHEQYF. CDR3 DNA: TGTGCCAGCAGCTCTGACAGGGCCCACGAGCAGTACTTC. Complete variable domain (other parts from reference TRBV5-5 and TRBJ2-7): DAGVTQSPTHLIKTRGQQVTLRCSPISGHKSVSWYQQVLGQGPQFIFQYYEKEERGRGNFPDRFSARQFPNYSSELNVNALLLGDSALYLCASSSDRAHEQYFGPGTRLTVT.